This T cell receptor (beta chain) was identified in a study of OX40 agonist ivuxolimab in advanced cancers. Across the study: The treatment was a fully human IgG2 OX40 agonist, ivuxolimab. Checkpoint inhibitors had been given previously to over 30% of patients. Whole-study findings and limits: Circulating CD4+ and CD8+ T cells showed clonal expansion by week 6 at 0.1 to 3.0 mg/kg. There were also nonresponders showing low normalized T-cell clonal expansion.

Produced via immunoSEQ multiplex PCR; TCRdb's table is partial and in-frame only. The profile shows over 100,000 clones, 80% to 90% of them singletons. The CDR3 totals 14 residues. V lost 4 bases and J 2 bases, leaving 12 bases between the germline ends. The germline V gene encodes CDR1 SGHDT and CDR2 YYEEEE. A remark on this clone: As yet, its antigen is unknown. Distinct nucleotide sequences in the sample also encode this CDR3.

This receptor was identified in an adult with an advanced solid tumor such as melanoma, head and neck, liver or kidney cancer. The sample was CD4+ or CD8+ T cells sorted from blood, taken in a trial of the OX40 agonist ivuxolimab. The chain is built from TRBV5-6 and TRBJ2-5; D tentatively reads TRBD1 or TRBD2 (5 bases each). The CDR3 DNA sequence: TGTGCCAGCAGCCCGGGGACGGTTCAAGAGACCCAGTACTTC. Residues: CASSPGTVQETQYF.